These 28 T cell receptor beta chains share one sample of origin, sequenced in a study of regulatory T cells in long-lasting Graves disease. Time point defined: newly diagnosed GD, antithyroid drugs for less than 3 months. Construction of the TCR library relied on RNA isolated from PBMCs. Construction of TCR beta libraries relied on iRepertoire HTBI primers and on Arm-PCR targeting CDR3 regions. TCRdb reprocessed the multiplex PCR reads via MiXCR and lists one record per CDR3 protein. The sample contains 300,000 to 450,000 distinct CDR3 sequences, around 15% of which appear only once. The source was peripheral blood mononuclear cells (PBMCs), collected at new diagnosis, from a patient treated with antithyroid drugs. The receptor source for this set is a female donor with Graves disease.

Many counts were recorded for this clonotype. For the CDR3, the DNA is TGTGCCAGCAGCACAGGGACTAGCGGGAGCACAGATACGCAGTATTTT. As protein: CASSTGTSGSTDTQYF. V and J are TRBV9 and TRBJ2-3; TRBD2 matches 12 bases. The CDR3 length is 16 residues. CDR1 is SGDLS, CDR2 YYNGEE, per germline. With V trimmed by 4 bases and J by 0 bases, 3 bases remained unmatched.

This clonotype came up many times. The chain has TRBV27 and TRBJ1-2; tentative D call: TRBD1 (6 bases). Germline values: CDR1 MNHEY, CDR2 SMNVEV (reference sequence). V dropped 5 bases and J dropped 3 bases, with 16 bases sitting between them. The CDR3 contains 15 residues. CDR3: CASSPTGLAYYGYTF. The DNA for the CDR3 is TGTGCCAGCAGTCCTACAGGGCTGGCTTACTATGGCTACACCTTC.

At least ten counts were recorded for this clonotype. This chain links TRBV29-1 with TRBJ2-3; no clear D gene. The ends were cut back, 4 bases at V and 1 base at J, with 12 bases in the middle. Germline values: CDR1 SQVTM, CDR2 ANQGSEA. The CDR3 covers 14 residues. The CDR3 loop reads CSVVFGAGTDTQYF. In DNA form, the CDR3 reads TGCAGCGTTGTATTTGGTGCAGGCACAGATACGCAGTATTTT.

As regards this clonotype: Germline and junction disagree at one end, which may indicate a read error. This sequence joins TRBV7-6 and TRBJ2-3, with unresolved D. This CDR3 comprises 12 residues. In germline, CDR1 is SGHVS, CDR2 FNYEAQ. CDR3 in DNA: TGTCCCAGCAGCTTAGACCGGTACACGCAGTATTTT. Translated: CPSSLDRYTQYF. The full variable domain, its missing parts supplied by reference TRBV7-6 and TRBJ2-3, is GAGVSQSPRYKVTKRGQDVALRCDPISGHVSLYWYRQALGQGPEFLTYFNYEAQQDKSGLPNDRFSAERPEGSISTLTIQRTEQRDSAMYRCPSSLDRYTQYFGPGTRLTVL.

This clonotype was counted many times. The gene calls are TRBV2 and TRBJ1-3; D is ambiguous. V lost 8 bases and J 3 bases, leaving 8 bases between the germline ends. CDR1 SNHLY and CDR2 FYNNEI come from the germline V gene. There are 12 residues in the CDR3. The DNA for the CDR3 is TGTGCCAGCGAGGTCGGTGGAAACACCATATATTTT. Translating gives CASEVGGNTIYF.

There are a few counts of this clonotype. A much larger clone lies a single base off, so this may be a read error. The chain has TRBV27 and TRBJ2-5; D gene uncertain. The V end lost 5 bases, the J end lost 4 bases, and 23 bases lay between the germline ends. CDR1 MNHEY and CDR2 SMNVEV come from the germline V gene (reference sequence). This CDR3 is 17 amino acids long. The DNA of the CDR3 is TGTGCCAGCAGTGATGCGCGACCGGGCCAGCTGGGAGAGACCCAGTACTTC. Translated: CASSDARPGQLGETQYF.

This clonotype came up many times. The V call is TRBV20-1, the J call TRBJ2-5, with 9 bases aligning to TRBD1. Germline V gene lookup returns CDR1 DFQATT and CDR2 SNEGSKA (reference sequence). The CDR3 length is 13 residues. V lost 5 bases, J lost 2 bases, and 3 bases stayed unmatched. CDR3 protein: CSARGQGQETQYF. The CDR3 DNA is TGCAGTGCTCGCGGACAGGGGCAAGAGACCCAGTACTTC.

This clonotype was recorded many times. The chain couples TRBV29-1 to TRBJ2-3; a possible D gene is TRBD2 (7 bases). Germline-derived CDR1 and CDR2 are SQVTM and ANQGSEA. This CDR3 is built from 14 residues. Trimming removed 5 bases at V and 2 bases at J, with 14 bases between. CDR3 nucleotides: TGCAGCGTTACTAAGCGGGACACCACAGATACGCAGTATTTT. Translating gives CSVTKRDTTDTQYF.

This chain links TRBV7-3 with TRBJ2-1; 10 nucleotides line up with TRBD1. Germline CDR1 reads SGHTA; CDR2 reads FQGTGA. The CDR3 covers 18 residues. V gave up 2 bases and J gave up 3 bases; unmatched junction bases: 10. CDR3 sequence reads: CASSLWGQTGGGYNEQFF. Here the CDR3 DNA reads TGTGCCAGCAGCTTATGGGGCCAGACAGGGGGCGGCTACAATGAGCAGTTCTTC.

At least ten counts were recorded for this clonotype. The rearrangement joins TRBV29-1 to TRBJ1-4, with TRBD1 matching over 7 bases. Trimming removed 6 bases from V and 7 bases from J; junction bases left unmatched: 8. Germline CDR1 is SQVTM and CDR2 is ANQGSEA. The CDR3 totals 13 residues. The CDR3 sequence: CSVNTGDAEKLFF. DNA of the CDR3: TGCAGCGTGAATACAGGGGACGCTGAAAAACTGTTTTTT.

In this sample, this clonotype turned up many times. This chain joins TRBV12-5 and TRBJ1-4; D is unresolved. CDR1 and CDR2 from the germline V gene are LGHNT and FRNRAP. V was shortened by 0 bases and J by 5 bases, with 13 bases between the two germline ends. This CDR3 contains 16 residues. The CDR3 sequence is CASGLVRGVGNEKLFF. Written as DNA, the CDR3 is TGTGCTAGTGGTTTGGTACGGGGAGTCGGCAATGAAAAACTGTTTTTT.

This rearrangement joins TRBV3-1 to TRBJ1-3, with D unresolved. CDR3 size: 11 residues. Germline V gene lookup returns CDR1 LGHDT and CDR2 YNNKEL (reference sequence). V lost 1 base and J 10 bases, leaving 5 bases between the germline ends. CDR3 bases: TGTGCCAGCAGCCAAGTAGGGACCATATATTTT. Translated, it gives CASSQVGTIYF. Full variable domain (remainder filled in from reference TRBV3-1 and TRBJ1-3): DTAVSQTPKYLVTQMGNDKSIKCEQNLGHDTMYWYKQDSKKFLKIMFSYNNKELIINETVPNRFSPKSPDKAHLNLHINSLELGDSAVYFCASSQVGTIYFGEGSWLTVV.

This sequence joins TRBV28 and TRBJ2-7; 9 nucleotides agree with TRBD2. This CDR3 has 18 residues. V lost 2 bases to trimming and J lost 0 bases; unmatched junction nucleotides: 11. Germline V gene data show CDR1 as MDHEN and CDR2 as SYDVKM. In DNA form, the CDR3 reads TGTGCCAGCAGTTTAAGTGTGGCTAGCGGGGTTCTCTCCTACGAGCAGTACTTC. Protein: CASSLSVASGVLSYEQYF.

Worth noting for this clonotype: A far larger clone is one base from this, pointing to a likely read error. The gene calls are TRBV5-1 and TRBJ2-3; TRBD1 agrees at 7 bases. The end of the DNA is better explained by TRBJ1-1, so the J call may be wrong. CDR3 length: 15 amino acids. CDR1 is SGHRS, CDR2 YFSETQ, per germline. This CDR3 is CASSPGGEGVRKAFF. The CDR3 DNA sequence: TGCGCCAGCAGCCCAGGGGGGGAGGGGGTCCGGAAAGCTTTCTTT.

CDR3 nucleotides: TGTGCCAGCAGTTTCGAGTTGGAGACAGGGCTAAACATTCAGTACTTC. The encoded protein is CASSFELETGLNIQYF. The chain is built from TRBV28 and TRBJ2-4, with 7 bases lining up with TRBD1. Trimming cost V 3 bases and J 6 bases; bases outside gene matches: 11. The germline gives CDR1 MDHEN, CDR2 SYDVKM. The CDR3 is made up of 16 amino acids. Supplemented by reference TRBV28 and TRBJ2-4, the full variable domain reads DVKVTQSSRYLVKRTGEKVFLECVQDMDHENMFWYRQDPGLGLRLIYFSYDVKMKEKGDIPEGYSVSREKKERFSLILESASTNQTSMYLCASSFELETGLNIQYFGAGTRLSVL.

The J gene is TRBJ2-1, the V gene TRBV20-1, with 9 nucleotides matching TRBD1. The ends lost 7 bases at V and 3 bases at J; junction bases unmatched: 13. Looked up from germline, CDR1 is DFQATT and CDR2 is SNEGSKA (reference sequence). This CDR3 comprises 16 residues. CDR3 bases: TGCAGTGTTGGAGGGGTACAGGGGGCTGACTACAATGAGCAGTTCTTC. This encodes CSVGGVQGADYNEQFF.

In this sample, this clonotype turned up a few times. The chain couples TRBV29-1 to TRBJ2-1; D remains unclear. The V gene's germline CDR1 is SQVTM and CDR2 ANQGSEA. The CDR3 has 13 amino acids. V lost 0 bases and J lost 0, with 3 bases in between. CDR3 nucleotides: TGCAGCGTTGAAGAGGGCTCCTACAATGAGCAGTTCTTC. Its protein is CSVEEGSYNEQFF.

This clonotype was seen many times. The V gene is TRBV7-9, the J gene TRBJ2-7, with D unclear. Trimming took off 5 bases at V and 10 bases at J, with 18 bases between the two ends. Germline values: CDR1 SEHNR, CDR2 FQNEAQ (reference sequence). This CDR3 comprises 13 residues. This CDR3 is CASSGPWAGFQYF. The CDR3, as DNA: TGTGCCAGCAGCGGGCCCTGGGCAGGTTTCCAGTACTTC.

Concerning this clonotype itself: A much bigger clone sits one base away, suggesting this may be a read error. The chain is built from TRBV9 and TRBJ2-1; 10 bases agree with TRBD2. The ends lost 6 bases at V and 8 bases at J; junction bases unmatched: 17. The CDR3 is 17 residues long. Germline loops: CDR1 SGDLS, CDR2 YYNGEE. The CDR3 protein is CASNLGRSGRARYEQFF. CDR3 DNA sequence: TGTGCCAGCAACTTAGGCCGGAGCGGGAGGGCCCGGTATGAGCAGTTCTTC.

This clonotype was seen once. This is likely an artifact of a read error, given a far larger clone one base away. No conserved phenylalanine or tryptophan ends this CDR3, so it is likely a read error. V and J are TRBV6-2 or TRBV6-3 and TRBJ1-1; D gene uncertain. This CDR3 comprises 15 residues. CDR1 and CDR2 (germline): MNHEY, SVGEGT. Trimming removed 6 bases at V and 0 bases at J, with 14 bases between. The CDR3 here is CASRKDGLLNTEAFS. CDR3 in DNA: TGTGCCAGCAGAAAGGACGGACTATTGAACACTGAAGCTTTCTCT.

The J gene is TRBJ2-1, the V gene TRBV20-1; the match to TRBD2 covers 10 bases. This CDR3 has 19 amino acids. Trimming took 1 base from V and 4 from J; bases not matched to a gene: 16. Germline V lookup: CDR1 DFQATT, CDR2 SNEGSKA (reference sequence). The CDR3 DNA reads TGCAGTGCTAGAGCCCCTGGGGGGTACAGCGGGAGGGCGTACAATGAGCAGTTCTTC. This sequence encodes CSARAPGGYSGRAYNEQFF.

The sample holds many counts of this clonotype. V gene TRBV3-1 combines with J gene TRBJ1-4; D uncertain. The ends were cut back, 4 bases at V and 0 bases at J, with 12 bases in the middle. The CDR3 length is 16 residues. The germline CDR1 and CDR2 sequences are LGHDT and YNNKEL (reference sequence). The CDR3 region is CASSPESVATNEKLFF. CDR3 coding DNA: TGTGCCAGCAGCCCAGAGTCAGTTGCAACTAATGAAAAACTGTTTTTT.

This clonotype showed up many times. The chain is built from TRBV12-3 or TRBV12-4 and TRBJ1-1; D is unclear. Trimming shortened V by 8 bases and J by 4 bases, and 11 bases separated the two germline ends. CDR3 length: 12 amino acids. CDR3: CASRLSGTEAFF. The DNA for the CDR3 is TGTGCCAGCCGTCTTTCAGGCACTGAAGCTTTCTTT.

This rearrangement joins TRBV28 to TRBJ2-5; 10 nucleotides agree with TRBD2. There are 16 residues in the CDR3. Germline CDR1 reads MDHEN; CDR2 reads SYDVKM. The trim removed 2 bases at V and 7 bases at J, leaving 10 bases unmatched. CDR3: CASSLRLAGLVGTQYF. The CDR3 region has the DNA TGTGCCAGCAGTTTAAGACTAGCGGGCCTTGTCGGGACCCAGTACTTC. The variable domain in full, with the rest retrieved from reference TRBV28 and TRBJ2-5, is DVKVTQSSRYLVKRTGEKVFLECVQDMDHENMFWYRQDPGLGLRLIYFSYDVKMKEKGDIPEGYSVSREKKERFSLILESASTNQTSMYLCASSLRLAGLVGTQYFGPGTRLLVL.

This clonotype came up many times. This sequence joins TRBV20-1 and TRBJ2-7; tentative D call: TRBD2 (5 bases). The germline CDR1 and CDR2 sequences are DFQATT and SNEGSKA (reference sequence). This CDR3 spans 12 amino acids. V was shortened by 4 bases and J by 4 bases, with 11 bases between the two germline ends. CDR3 bases: TGCAGTGCTACCGACCGGGGTTACGAGCAGTACTTC. It specifies CSATDRGYEQYF.

This clonotype was seen at least ten times. The chain uses TRBV7-9 and TRBJ1-2; TRBD1 matches 7 bases. The V gene's germline CDR1 is SEHNR and CDR2 FQNEAQ (reference sequence). Trimming removed 5 bases from V and 7 bases from J; junction bases left unmatched: 16. This CDR3 comprises 16 residues. The CDR3: CASSVARLQGVSGYTF. The CDR3 DNA reads TGTGCCAGCAGCGTTGCCCGGTTGCAGGGGGTATCTGGCTACACCTTC.

The chain has TRBV7-9 and TRBJ2-3; no clear D gene. Germline V gene sequence: CDR1 SEHNR, CDR2 FQNEAQ (reference sequence). This CDR3 contains 13 residues. V shed 7 bases and J shed 0 bases, with 8 bases lying between them. CDR3 DNA sequence: TGTGCCAGCAAGTTGGGGAGCACAGATACGCAGTATTTT. This sequence encodes CASKLGSTDTQYF.

The sample holds many counts of this clonotype. The V call is TRBV10-2, the J call TRBJ1-5; no reliable D call. From germline, CDR1 is WSHSY and CDR2 SAAADI. The ends were cut back, 4 bases at V and 2 bases at J, with 12 bases in the middle. The CDR3 length is 15 residues. The CDR3 DNA sequence: TGCGCCAGCAGTGCTTCAGGTTGGGGCAATCAGCCCCAGCATTTT. Translated: CASSASGWGNQPQHF.